This TCR beta chain was captured by sequencing in a study of a mutant IDH1 vaccine in newly diagnosed glioma. Looking at the study overall: Vaccines were begun 4-6 weeks after radiotherapy alone, or with temozolomide cycles. The therapy given earlier, which was standard therapy, consisted of radiotherapy, temozolomide, or both, and most of the patients received both.

The table came from immunoSEQ multiplex PCR; TCRdb's copy has only in-frame clones and leaves some out. The sample lists about 64,000 clones, about 74% occurring once. The CDR3 covers 12 residues. CDR1 is SGHRS, CDR2 YFSETQ, per germline. V lost 2 bases and J 6 bases, leaving 7 bases between the germline ends. As regards this clone: As yet, its antigen is unknown.

Time point given: week 35, safety follow-up. A 20-mer mutant IDH1 peptide at 300 ug was injected subcutaneously with topical imiquimod. The source was PBMCs, collected from a glioma patient whose treatment included an IDH1 peptide vaccine. The sequence was collected from a man aged 45 to 65 with glioma. The rearrangement joins TRBV5-1 to TRBJ2-3; D is undetermined. The CDR3 loop reads CASSFNLDTQYF. The CDR3 DNA sequence: TGCGCCAGCAGCTTCAATCTGGATACGCAGTATTTT.